This entry features one TCR beta chain sequence. Only a few counts were recorded for this clonotype. The antigen this receptor binds is unknown. No base quality values were provided; no much bigger clone lies one nucleotide off. V is trimmed back by 4 bases and J by 2 bases, and the junction contains 8 bases that no gene match accounts for. CDR1 SGHRS and CDR2 YFSETQ were looked up in the germline V gene. Including the terminal cysteine and phenylalanine, the CDR3 comprises 17 residues. The CDR3 DNA has 51 bases and is translated from base 1. The data belong to a study of blood T cells in healthy people across ages (dated by TCRdb to the mid-2010s). Regarding the complete study: In model experiments, template switching captured about one uniquely barcoded TCR beta cDNA molecule for every two T cells. The study measured age-related changes in TCR beta repertoire diversity using deep sequencing normalized with unique cDNA molecular identifiers. Using the same blood draw, the study looked at two additional independent replicas of 1 million unique cDNA reads for two donors, one aged 18 to 30 and the other aged 80 or older. Donors were grouped into four age groups: young (average approximately 16 years), middle-aged (over 35), aged (around 56) and long-lived (approximately 78). Donors of different ages were randomly distributed across sequencing lanes to avoid experimental bias.

The library was obtained by 5' RACE. A second PCR of about 6 to 11 cycles was run with a J-beta primer mix and a sample-barcoded 5' primer. A unique molecular identifier was introduced onto each TCR beta cDNA molecule by a template-switch 5' adaptor carrying 12 random nucleotides. At least 2.5 million CDR3-containing paired-end reads were obtained from each sample. First-strand cDNA synthesis was performed from all RNA using the Mint cDNA synthesis kit, with priming by a TRBC-specific oligonucleotide. After uracil-DNA glycosylase treatment, a first 18-cycle PCR used universal primers M1SS and BC2_uni_R on all cDNA. The authors' pipeline ran thus. Each sample was normalized by randomly selecting 1 million high-quality reads, each carrying a distinct molecular identifier. Reads with shared molecular identifiers were discarded instead of being binned into consensus sequences. MiTCR, set to a Q25 quality threshold and the strictest error-elimination algorithm, was used for CDR3 identification, clonotype clustering and error correction. A nonparametric unseen species model using Euler transformation provided a lower-bound estimate of total TCR beta diversity. TCRdb reprocessed the public reads (quality trimming at Q25 with fastp, clone calling with MiXCR) and kept in-frame beta chains. Every CDR3 protein is listed once, alongside the most common genes and DNA of its rows. TCRdb's processing, not the authors' own work, is the source of the V and J calls. This sample lists 1,800,000 or so distinct CDR3 sequences; about 39% were detected once. Under 30% of the sample rests with the top ten.

The research as a whole found: Observed TCR beta diversity per million T cells fell roughly linearly with age, and a significant reduction was already apparent by age approximately 41. Because donor CMV infection status was unknown, age-related changes in expanded clonotypes were potentially confounded. Total diversity estimates from one million sequenced T cells were considered lower bounds and underestimates. Since profiling was done on bulk unsorted PBMCs, naive and antigen-experienced compartments could not be conclusively compared. Observed TCR beta diversity correlated strongly with the percentage of naive T cells measured by flow cytometry. The long-lived group showed more naive CD4+ T cells, fewer expanded clones and increased TCR diversity than the aged group, suggesting age selection.

The donors were under 40 Caucasian individuals from Russia, aged about 6 to 95 years, who were systemically healthy. Each donor gave about 11 milliliters of peripheral blood, drawn into EDTA-treated Vacutainer tubes. Ficoll-Paque density-gradient centrifugation was used to isolate PBMCs, with at least 6.5 million per sample. Trizol reagent was used to extract total RNA from PBMCs, with at least 6 micrograms per sample. For every donor, flow cytometry on a PBMC aliquot measured the percentage of naive CD45RAhigh/CD27high T cells. This TCR was recovered from a human donor in good health. This chain is built from TRBV5-1 and TRBJ2-1, with TRBD2 matching 11 junction bases. Specimen: blood. The CDR3 is CASSQTSGESPYNEQFF. The nucleotides read TGCGCCAGCAGCCAGACTAGCGGGGAGAGCCCCTACAATGAGCAGTTCTTC.